The present entry profiles one TCR beta chain with its context. The data derive from a study of blood T cell repertoires in COVID-19. About the research overall: Some COVID-19 samples were acute and others convalescent; all came from the United States, Italy and Spain.

Clones were sequenced by immunoSEQ multiplex PCR, and TCRdb holds only the in-frame ones, with some missing. The sample records approximately 250,000 clones, roughly 80% being singletons. CDR3 length equals 11 residues. V dropped 4 bases and J dropped 8 bases, with 6 bases sitting between them. Germline V gene data show CDR1 as SGHAT and CDR2 as FQNNGV. The receptor was isolated from a man in his fifties or sixties with acute or convalescent COVID-19. The V and J genes are TRBV11-2 and TRBJ2-1; the D is unclear. The sequenced material came from peripheral blood. The CDR3 bases are TGTGCCAGCAGCTCGTCCTATGAGCAGTTCTTC. Amino acid sequence: CASSSSYEQFF. The entire variable domain, with the rest obtained from reference TRBV11-2 and TRBJ2-1, is as follows: EAGVAQSPRYKIIEKRQSVAFWCNPISGHATLYWYQQILGQGPKLLIQFQNNGVVDDSQLPKDRFSAERLKGVDSTLKIQPAKLEDSAVYLCASSSSYEQFFGPGTRLTVL.